This T cell receptor (beta chain) was identified in a study of response to subunit inactivated influenza vaccine. Only a few counts were recorded for this clonotype. The germline CDR1 and CDR2 sequences are SGHVS and FNYEAQ. Trimming removed 8 bases at V and 8 bases at J, with 22 bases between. This CDR3 has 15 amino acids. TCRdb recomputed calls from the RT-PCR reads with MiXCR, one row per CDR3 protein. The table lists about 570,000 distinct CDR3 sequences, 11% of them singletons. These data also featured in a second study, about T cells expressing NK-cell markers. From that report: TCR beta libraries carry UMIs added by 5'RACE template switching. CD3+CD56+NKG2C+, CD3+CD56+NKG2C- and CD3+CD56-NKG2C+ T cells, once sorted, supplied the TCR beta repertoires. The authors applied an anti-gamma-delta TCR antibody in several experiments, and it restricted sorting to alpha-beta TCR T cells.

The chain carries TRBV7-6 and TRBJ2-1; maybe TRBD1 (6 bases). The receptor's source is a man aged 45-65 years who received an inactivated influenza vaccine. The source was PBMCs from blood, collected on the day of vaccination. The CDR3 protein is CASPSLGAKWHEQFF. CDR3 in DNA: TGTGCCAGCCCTTCCCTGGGGGCGAAATGGCATGAGCAGTTCTTC.